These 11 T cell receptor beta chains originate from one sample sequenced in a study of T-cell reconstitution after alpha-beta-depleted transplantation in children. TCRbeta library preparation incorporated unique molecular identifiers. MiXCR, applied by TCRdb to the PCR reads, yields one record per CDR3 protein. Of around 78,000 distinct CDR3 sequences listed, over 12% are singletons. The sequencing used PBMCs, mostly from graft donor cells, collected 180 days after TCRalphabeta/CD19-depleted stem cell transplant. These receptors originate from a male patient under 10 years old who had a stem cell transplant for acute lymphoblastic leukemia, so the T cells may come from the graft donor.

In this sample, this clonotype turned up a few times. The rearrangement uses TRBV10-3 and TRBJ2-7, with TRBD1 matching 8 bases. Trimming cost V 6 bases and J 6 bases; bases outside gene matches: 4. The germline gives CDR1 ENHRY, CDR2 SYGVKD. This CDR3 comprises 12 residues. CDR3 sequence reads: CAISVDRGEQYF. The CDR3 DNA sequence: TGTGCCATCAGCGTTGACAGGGGCGAGCAGTACTTC.

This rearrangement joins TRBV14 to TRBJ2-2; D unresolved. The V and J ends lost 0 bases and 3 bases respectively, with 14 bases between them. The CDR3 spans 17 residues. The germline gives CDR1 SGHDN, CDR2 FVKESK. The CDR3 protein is CASSQDHRQLYTGELFF. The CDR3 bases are TGTGCCAGCAGCCAAGATCATCGGCAGCTTTACACCGGGGAGCTGTTTTTT.

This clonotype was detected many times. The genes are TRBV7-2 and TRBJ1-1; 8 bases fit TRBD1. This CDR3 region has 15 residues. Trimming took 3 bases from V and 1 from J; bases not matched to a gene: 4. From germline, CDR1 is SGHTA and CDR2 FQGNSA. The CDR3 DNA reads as TGTGCCAGCAGCTTCTACAGGGGGTGGAACACTGAAGCTTTCTTT. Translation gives CASSFYRGWNTEAFF.

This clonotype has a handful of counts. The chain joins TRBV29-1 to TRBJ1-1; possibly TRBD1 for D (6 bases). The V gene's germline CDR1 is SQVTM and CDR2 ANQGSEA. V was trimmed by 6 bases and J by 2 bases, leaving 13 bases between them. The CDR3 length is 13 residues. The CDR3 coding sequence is TGCAGCGTCCAGGGGACACAAAACACTGAAGCTTTCTTT. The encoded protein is CSVQGTQNTEAFF.

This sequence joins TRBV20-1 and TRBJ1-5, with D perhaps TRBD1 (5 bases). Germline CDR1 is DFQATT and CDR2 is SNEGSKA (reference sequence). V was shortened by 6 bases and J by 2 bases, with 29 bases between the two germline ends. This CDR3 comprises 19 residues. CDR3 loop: CSAEDAGRILIMGNQPQHF. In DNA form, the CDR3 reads TGCAGTGCCGAGGACGCGGGGCGCATTTTAATCATGGGCAATCAGCCCCAGCATTTT.

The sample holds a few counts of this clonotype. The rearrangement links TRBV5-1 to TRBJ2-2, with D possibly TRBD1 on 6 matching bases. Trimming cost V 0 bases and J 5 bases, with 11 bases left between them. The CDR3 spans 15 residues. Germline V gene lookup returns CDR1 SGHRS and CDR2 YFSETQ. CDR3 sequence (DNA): TGCGCCAGCAGCTTGGTCAGGGGCCTAACCGGGGAGCTGTTTTTT. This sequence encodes CASSLVRGLTGELFF. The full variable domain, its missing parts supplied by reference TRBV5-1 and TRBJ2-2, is KAGVTQTPRYLIKTRGQQVTLSCSPISGHRSVSWYQQTPGQGLQFLFEYFSETQRNKGNFPGRFSGRQFSNSRSEMNVSTLELGDSALYLCASSLVRGLTGELFFGEGSRLTVL.

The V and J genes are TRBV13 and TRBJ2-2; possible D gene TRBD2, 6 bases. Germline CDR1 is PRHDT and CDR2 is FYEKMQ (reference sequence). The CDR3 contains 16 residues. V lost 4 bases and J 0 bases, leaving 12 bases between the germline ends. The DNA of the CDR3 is TGTGCCAGCAGCTCCCTTGGGGAGGCGAACACCGGGGAGCTGTTTTTT. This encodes CASSSLGEANTGELFF.

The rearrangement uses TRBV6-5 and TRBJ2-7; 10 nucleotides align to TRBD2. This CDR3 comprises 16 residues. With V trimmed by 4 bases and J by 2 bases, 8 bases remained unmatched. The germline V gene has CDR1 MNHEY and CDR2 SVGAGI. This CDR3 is CASSSSASGRPYEQYF. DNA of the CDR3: TGTGCCAGCAGTTCCTCCGCTAGCGGGAGACCCTACGAGCAGTACTTC.

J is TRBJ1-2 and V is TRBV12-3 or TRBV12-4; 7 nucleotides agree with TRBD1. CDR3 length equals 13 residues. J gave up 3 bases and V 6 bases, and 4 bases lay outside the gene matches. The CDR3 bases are TGTGCCAGCAGCCGGGGGACAGACTATGGCTACACCTTC. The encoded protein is CASSRGTDYGYTF.

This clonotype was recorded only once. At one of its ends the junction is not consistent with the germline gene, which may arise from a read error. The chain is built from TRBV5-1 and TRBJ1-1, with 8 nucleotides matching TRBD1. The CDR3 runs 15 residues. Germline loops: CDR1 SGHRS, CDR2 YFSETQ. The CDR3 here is CASSLARLGQVEALF. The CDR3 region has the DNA TGCGCCAGCAGCTTGGCCAGGTTGGGACAGGTTGAAGCTCTCTTT.

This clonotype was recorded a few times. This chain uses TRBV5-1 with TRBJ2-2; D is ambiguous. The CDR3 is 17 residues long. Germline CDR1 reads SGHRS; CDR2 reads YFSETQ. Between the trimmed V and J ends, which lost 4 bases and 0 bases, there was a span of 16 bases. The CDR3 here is CASSRALIPTNTGELFF. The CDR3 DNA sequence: TGCGCCAGCAGCCGTGCCCTTATACCCACGAACACCGGGGAGCTGTTTTTT. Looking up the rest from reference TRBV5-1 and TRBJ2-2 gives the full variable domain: KAGVTQTPRYLIKTRGQQVTLSCSPISGHRSVSWYQQTPGQGLQFLFEYFSETQRNKGNFPGRFSGRQFSNSRSEMNVSTLELGDSALYLCASSRALIPTNTGELFFGEGSRLTVL.